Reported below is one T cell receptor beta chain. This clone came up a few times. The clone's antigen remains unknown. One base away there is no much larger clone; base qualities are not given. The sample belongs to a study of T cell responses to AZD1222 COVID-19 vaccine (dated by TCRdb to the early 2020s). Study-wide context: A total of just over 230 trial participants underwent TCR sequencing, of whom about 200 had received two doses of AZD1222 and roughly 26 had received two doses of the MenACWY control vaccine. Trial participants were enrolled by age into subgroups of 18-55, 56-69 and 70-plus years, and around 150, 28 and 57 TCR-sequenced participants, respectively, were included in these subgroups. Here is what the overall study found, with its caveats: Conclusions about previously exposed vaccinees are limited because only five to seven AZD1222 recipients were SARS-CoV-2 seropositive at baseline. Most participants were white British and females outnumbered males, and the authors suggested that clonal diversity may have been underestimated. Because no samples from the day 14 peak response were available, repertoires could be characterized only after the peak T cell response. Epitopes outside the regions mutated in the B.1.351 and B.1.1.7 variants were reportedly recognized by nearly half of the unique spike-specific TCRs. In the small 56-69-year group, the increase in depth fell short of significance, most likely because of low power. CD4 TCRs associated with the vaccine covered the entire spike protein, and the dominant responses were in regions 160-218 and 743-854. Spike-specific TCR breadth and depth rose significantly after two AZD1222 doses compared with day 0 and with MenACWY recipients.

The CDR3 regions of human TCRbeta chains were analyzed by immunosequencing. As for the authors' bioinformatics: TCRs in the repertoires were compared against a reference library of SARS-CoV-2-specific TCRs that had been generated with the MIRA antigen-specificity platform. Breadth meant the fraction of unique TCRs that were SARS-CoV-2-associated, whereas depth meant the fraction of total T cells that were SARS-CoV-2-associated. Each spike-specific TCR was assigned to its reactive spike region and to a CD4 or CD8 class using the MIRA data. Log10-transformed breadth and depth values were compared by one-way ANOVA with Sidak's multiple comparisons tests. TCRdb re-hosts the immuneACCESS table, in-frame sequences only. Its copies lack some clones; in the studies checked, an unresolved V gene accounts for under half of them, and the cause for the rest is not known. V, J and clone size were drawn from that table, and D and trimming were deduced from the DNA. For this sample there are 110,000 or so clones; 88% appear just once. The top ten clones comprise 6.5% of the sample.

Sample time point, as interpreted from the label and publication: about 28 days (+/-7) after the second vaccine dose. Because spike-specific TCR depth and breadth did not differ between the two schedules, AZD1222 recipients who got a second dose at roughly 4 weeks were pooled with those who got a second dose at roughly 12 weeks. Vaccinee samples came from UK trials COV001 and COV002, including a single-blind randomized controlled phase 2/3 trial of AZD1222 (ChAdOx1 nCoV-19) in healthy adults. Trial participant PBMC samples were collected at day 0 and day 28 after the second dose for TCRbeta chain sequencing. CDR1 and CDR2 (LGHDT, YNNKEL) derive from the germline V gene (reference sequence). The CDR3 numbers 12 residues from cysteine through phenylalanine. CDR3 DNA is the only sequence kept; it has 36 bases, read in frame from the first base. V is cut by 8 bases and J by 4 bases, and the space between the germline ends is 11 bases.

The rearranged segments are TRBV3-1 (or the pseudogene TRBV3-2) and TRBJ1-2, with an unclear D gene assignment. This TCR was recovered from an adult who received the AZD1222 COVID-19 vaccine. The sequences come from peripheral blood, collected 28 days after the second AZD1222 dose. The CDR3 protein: CASLGGSYGYTF. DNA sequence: TGTGCCAGCCTAGGAGGGAGCTATGGCTACACCTTC.